One and the same sample provided the 28 T cell receptor beta chains below, sequenced in a study of beta chain features in type 1 diabetes. Notes on the study in general: There was a moderate but significant shortening of TCRB CDR3s in all four CD4+ subsets of Type 1 diabetes patients.

Antigens of these TCRs are unknown. As every portion of the isolated RNA was reverse transcribed, the sequencing read expressed TCRB transcripts. Produced via immunoSEQ multiplex PCR; TCRdb's table is partial and in-frame only. The sample records around 250,000 clones, around 25% being singletons. The sequencing input was naive CD4+ T cells from blood. The receptor set was obtained from a woman aged 25 to 39 with type 1 diabetes.

The CDR3 DNA sequence: TGTGCCAGCAGCTCTTCTAACCAAGAGACCCAGTACTTC. Residues: CASSSSNQETQYF. The J gene is TRBJ2-5, the V gene TRBV7-3; D uncertain. The CDR3 length is 13 residues. Germline V CDR1 and CDR2: SGHTA, FQGTGA. Trimming took 4 bases from V and 0 from J, leaving 6 bases between them.

J is TRBJ1-5 and V is TRBV7-2; 7 nucleotides match TRBD1. J lost 0 bases, V lost 5 bases, and 7 bases had no gene match. CDR3 length: 16 residues. From germline, CDR1 is SGHTA and CDR2 FQGNSA. CDR3 DNA sequence: TGTGCCAGCAGCCCTGACAGGGTTGTTAGCAATCAGCCCCAGCATTTT. Translating it yields CASSPDRVVSNQPQHF.

The CDR3 region is CASSPYGQFNEQFF. The CDR3 DNA sequence: TGTGCCAGCTCACCATATGGACAGTTCAATGAGCAGTTCTTC. The V and J genes are TRBV18 and TRBJ2-1, with D possibly being TRBD1 (6 bases). The CDR3 is made up of 14 amino acids. V lost 2 bases and J lost 6, with 11 bases in between. Germline V CDR1 and CDR2: KGHSH, LQKENI.

The genes are TRBV7-8 and TRBJ2-5, with D hard to call. Trimming left V 5 bases short and J 5 bases short, with 6 bases between. Germline lookup yields CDR1 SGHVS and CDR2 FQNEAQ. This CDR3 spans 11 amino acids. The CDR3 region is CASSPHETQYF. The CDR3 DNA is TGTGCCAGCAGCCCCCATGAGACCCAGTACTTC.

This clone was seen only a few times. Because it lacks the conserved phenylalanine or tryptophan at the end, this CDR3 is likely a read error. No DNA is shown, since the ends of the CDR3 on it are uncertain; the CDR3 is the one TCRdb lists. The rearrangement links TRBV4-1 to TRBJ2-7; whether TRBD1, the table's D call, matches the DNA was not checked. Germline loops: CDR1 MGHRA, CDR2 YSYEKL. The CDR3 sequence runs 13 residues, both termini included. The CDR3 spells CASSQFPGQVLRI.

The V gene is TRBV7-2, the J gene TRBJ2-7, with 13 positions matching TRBD2. The CDR3 sequence is 18 residues long. Germline V CDR1 and CDR2: SGHTA, FQGNSA. After removal of 5 bases from V and 4 bases from J, the junction contained 14 bases not matched to a gene. CDR3 DNA: TGTGCCAGCAGCCCCCCGGGGACTAGCGGGACGCAAAGGTACGAGCAGTACTTC. Encoded protein: CASSPPGTSGTQRYEQYF.

This clone has a handful of counts. The chain links TRBV6-5 to TRBJ2-7; perhaps TRBD2 as D (5 bases). CDR3 length: 14 amino acids. Trimming took off 2 bases at V and 1 base at J, with 9 bases between the two ends. The germline gives CDR1 MNHEY, CDR2 SVGAGI. The CDR3 reads CASSYVGSSYEQYF. CDR3 bases: TGTGCCAGCAGTTACGTAGGGAGTTCCTACGAGCAGTACTTC.

This clone was observed a handful of times. This sample also contains other DNA sequences that code for the same CDR3. The chain joins TRBV30 to TRBJ1-2; 8 bases line up with TRBD1. V shed 0 bases, J shed 2 bases, and the junction held 5 bases outside the gene matches. Germline assignment: CDR1 GTSNPN and CDR2 SVGIG (reference sequence). The CDR3 extends over 15 amino acids. The CDR3 bases are TGTGCCTGGAGTGTACCAGGACAGGGAAACTATGGCTACACCTTC. It translates to CAWSVPGQGNYGYTF. Full variable domain (remainder filled in from reference TRBV30 and TRBJ1-2): SQTIHQWPATLVQPVGSPLSLECTVEGTSNPNLYWYRQAAGRGLQLLFYSVGIGQISSEVPQNLSASRPQDRQFILSSKKLLLSDSGFYLCAWSVPGQGNYGYTFGSGTRLTVV.

The CDR3 DNA sequence: TGTGCCATCAGTGATCTGCGAGCAATGTACTTC. Its translation: CAISDLRAMYF. V and J are TRBV10-3 and TRBJ2-5; unclear D gene. The V gene lost 3 bases and the J gene lost 13 bases, with 12 bases spanning the gap. CDR3 length: 11 residues. The V gene's germline CDR1 is ENHRY and CDR2 SYGVKD.

The rearrangement uses TRBV27 and TRBJ2-7, with 10 nucleotides matching TRBD2. Losses at the gene ends were 7 bases for V and 3 bases for J; bases not matched to a gene: 6. From germline, CDR1 is MNHEY and CDR2 SMNVEV (reference sequence). The CDR3 contains 14 residues. The CDR3 coding sequence is TGTGCCAGCACACGGACTAGCGGAGACTACGAGCAGTACTTC. Its translation is CASTRTSGDYEQYF.

This chain uses TRBV4-1 with TRBJ1-1; tentative D call: TRBD1 (6 bases). Trimming removed 2 bases from V and 8 bases from J, with 12 bases in between. CDR3 length equals 13 residues. Germline V gene data show CDR1 as MGHRA and CDR2 as YSYEKL. CDR3 residues: CASSQRGGREAFF. The CDR3 DNA follows: TGCGCCAGCAGCCAAAGGGGGGGCAGGGAAGCTTTCTTT.

This chain links TRBV29-1 with TRBJ1-2; D unclear. The CDR3 is 13 amino acids. The germline gives CDR1 SQVTM, CDR2 ANQGSEA. Trimming left V 4 bases short and J 4 bases short, with 13 bases between. The CDR3 nucleotides are TGCAGCGTTGCCCCGGGAGGCGCCTATGGCTACACCTTC. The encoded protein is CSVAPGGAYGYTF.

J is TRBJ1-1 and V is TRBV20-1, with a tentative D call TRBD1 (6 bases). The CDR3 covers 11 residues. V lost 6 bases and J 5 bases, leaving 10 bases between the germline ends. The germline V gene has CDR1 DFQATT and CDR2 SNEGSKA (reference sequence). CDR3 residues: CSAGGETEAFF. The CDR3 coding sequence is TGCAGTGCAGGGGGGGAGACTGAAGCTTTCTTT.

The genes are TRBV18 and TRBJ2-7; 10 bases map to TRBD2. V dropped 3 bases and J dropped 5; count of bases not matched to a gene: 7. Germline V gene data show CDR1 as KGHSH and CDR2 as LQKENI. The CDR3 contains 15 residues. The CDR3 here is CASSPLAGEGDEQYF. In nucleotides, the CDR3 is TGTGCCAGCTCACCTCTAGCGGGAGAGGGAGACGAGCAGTACTTC.

There are a few counts of this clone. The chain combines TRBV4-1 with TRBJ1-2; possible D gene TRBD1, 5 bases. The V end was cut by 2 bases, the J end by 5 bases, with 15 bases between. There are 15 residues in the CDR3. The germline V gene encodes CDR1 MGHRA and CDR2 YSYEKL. CDR3 sequence: CASSQPGRGVYGYTF. The CDR3 DNA is TGCGCCAGCAGCCAACCAGGGCGGGGAGTGTATGGCTACACCTTC.

The gene calls are TRBV30 and TRBJ2-7; possibly TRBD1 for D (6 bases). Trimming shortened V by 6 bases and J by 6 bases, and 18 bases separated the two germline ends. The germline CDR1 and CDR2 sequences are GTSNPN and SVGIG (reference sequence). This CDR3 has 13 residues. The CDR3 region has the DNA TGTGCCTGTCAGGACAGTTTTGTCCTCGAGCAGTACTTC. Encoded protein: CACQDSFVLEQYF. The whole variable domain, filled in from reference TRBV30 and TRBJ2-7, reads SQTIHQWPATLVQPVGSPLSLECTVEGTSNPNLYWYRQAAGRGLQLLFYSVGIGQISSEVPQNLSASRPQDRQFILSSKKLLLSDSGFYLCACQDSFVLEQYFGPGTRLTVT.

V usage is TRBV29-1 and J usage is TRBJ1-1; D is undetermined. The CDR3 covers 12 residues. Germline V gene lookup returns CDR1 SQVTM and CDR2 ANQGSEA. The germline V and J ends were trimmed by 7 bases and 1 base, with 10 bases remaining between them. The CDR3 loop reads CSAYRPNTEAFF. For the CDR3, the DNA is TGCAGCGCCTACAGACCGAACACTGAAGCTTTCTTT.

This clone came up a few times. CDR3 sequence reads: CASSLSSYGYTF. The DNA for the CDR3 is TGTGCCAGCAGCTTGTCCAGCTATGGCTACACCTTC. This chain joins TRBV5-4 and TRBJ1-2; D is unclear. The CDR3 is made up of 12 amino acids. Germline V CDR1 and CDR2: SGHNT, YYREEE (reference sequence). V was shortened by 1 base and J by 4 bases, with 5 bases between the two germline ends.

The chain recombines TRBV7-9 with TRBJ2-5, with TRBD2 as a possible D gene (5 bases). From germline, CDR1 is SEHNR and CDR2 FQNEAQ (reference sequence). V lost 5 bases to trimming and J lost 7 bases, with 23 bases between them. The CDR3 spans 16 residues. CDR3 loop: CASSLARAGEIGTQYF. The CDR3 region has the DNA TGTGCCAGCAGCCTCGCGAGGGCCGGGGAGATAGGGACCCAGTACTTC.

This sequence joins TRBV30 and TRBJ1-4; 8 bases fit TRBD1. Trimming at V came to 5 bases and at J to 6 bases, leaving 5 bases not matched to a gene. The germline gives CDR1 GTSNPN, CDR2 SVGIG (reference sequence). The CDR3 length is 13 residues. CDR3: CAWSGTGYEKLFF. CDR3 nucleotides: TGTGCCTGGTCCGGGACAGGCTATGAAAAACTGTTTTTT.

V gene TRBV2 combines with J gene TRBJ2-5, with 7 bases fitting TRBD1. V was clipped by 7 bases and J by 1 base; unmatched bases: 9. This CDR3 has 15 residues. Looked up from germline, CDR1 is SNHLY and CDR2 is FYNNEI. The CDR3 DNA reads TGTGCCAGCACTCGACAGGGAAGGAGCCAAGAGACCCAGTACTTC. Its protein product is CASTRQGRSQETQYF.

The chain couples TRBV4-2 to TRBJ2-6; 15 bases match TRBD2. CDR3 length equals 19 residues. V trimming: 4 bases; J trimming: 4 bases; junction bases outside the gene matches: 8. CDR1 and CDR2 from the germline V gene are LGHNA and YNFKEQ. This CDR3 reads CASSPAGLAGGGGANVLTF. The CDR3, as DNA: TGTGCCAGCAGCCCAGCGGGACTAGCGGGAGGAGGCGGGGCCAACGTCCTGACTTTC.

This clone occurred a few times. The CDR3 nucleotides are TGTGCCAGCAGCTTCGGGACAGCGAACACCGGGGAGCTGTTTTTT. Its translation is CASSFGTANTGELFF. This chain connects TRBV7-9 to TRBJ2-2; 7 bases are shared with TRBD1. Germline loops: CDR1 SEHNR, CDR2 FQNEAQ (reference sequence). The CDR3 loop spans 15 amino acids. V lost 3 bases and J lost 0; bases outside the gene matches: 1.

The chain carries TRBV6-1 and TRBJ2-5; weak D call: TRBD1 (5 bases). The V gene lost 5 bases and the J gene lost 6 bases, with 16 bases spanning the gap. The V gene's germline CDR1 is MNHNS and CDR2 SASEGT. There are 14 residues in the CDR3. This CDR3 reads CASSTQGQLKTQYF. In nucleotides, the CDR3 is TGTGCCAGCAGTACGCAGGGTCAGTTAAAGACCCAGTACTTC.

The gene calls are TRBV7-3 and TRBJ2-1; the match to TRBD1 covers 9 bases. Trimming took 5 bases from V and 6 from J; bases not matched to a gene: 8. Germline CDR1 is SGHTA and CDR2 is FQGTGA. The CDR3 runs to 15 residues. The CDR3 loop is CASSPSRDRVNEQFF. The CDR3 DNA follows: TGTGCCAGCAGCCCGTCCCGGGACAGGGTCAATGAGCAGTTCTTC.

The V gene is TRBV2, the J gene TRBJ1-1; D is perhaps TRBD1 (5 bases). CDR3 length: 13 residues. Looked up from germline, CDR1 is SNHLY and CDR2 is FYNNEI. V lost 6 bases, J lost 2 bases, and 10 bases lay in between. The CDR3 here is CASRATGNTEAFF. DNA of the CDR3: TGTGCCAGCAGGGCCACAGGTAACACTGAAGCTTTCTTT. The full variable domain, completed using reference TRBV2 and TRBJ1-1, is EPEVTQTPSHQVTQMGQEVILRCVPISNHLYFYWYRQILGQKVEFLVSFYNNEISEKSEIFDDQFSVERPDGSNFTLKIRSTKLEDSAMYFCASRATGNTEAFFGQGTRLTVV.

The V gene is TRBV5-4, the J gene TRBJ1-4, with a weak D call TRBD1 (5 bases). In germline, CDR1 is SGHNT, CDR2 YYREEE (reference sequence). CDR3 size: 17 residues. Deletions cut 0 bases from V and 0 bases from J, with 12 bases between. Here the CDR3 reads CASSLDRGTATNEKLFF. In DNA, the CDR3 is TGTGCCAGCAGCTTGGATAGGGGCACAGCAACTAATGAAAAACTGTTTTTT.

This clone was counted between two and nine times. The CDR3 is CASSSGTSGRTGELFF. As DNA, the CDR3 is TGTGCCAGCAGCTCCGGGACTAGCGGGAGGACCGGGGAGCTGTTTTTT. The chain has TRBV5-4 and TRBJ2-2; the match to TRBD2 covers 15 bases. The CDR3 totals 16 residues. After removal of 3 bases from V and 5 bases from J, the junction contained 2 bases not matched to a gene. Germline V gene lookup returns CDR1 SGHNT and CDR2 YYREEE (reference sequence).